These 12 T cell receptor beta chains share one sample of origin, sequenced in a study of blood T cell repertoires in COVID-19. This table comes from immunoSEQ multiplex PCR, and its TCRdb copy is limited to in-frame clones, with some not included. The data hold 50,000 to 65,000 clones, with around 74% observed a single time. What was sequenced was peripheral blood. The receptors come from a woman older than 75 with acute or convalescent COVID-19.

CDR3 in DNA: TGTGCCAGCAAGCCATCCGAACTAGCCAAAAACATTCAGTACTTC. It is translated as CASKPSELAKNIQYF. This chain joins TRBV2 and TRBJ2-4; D ambiguous. CDR1 is SNHLY, CDR2 FYNNEI, per germline. V lost 7 bases to trimming and J lost 0 bases, with 13 bases between them. CDR3 size: 15 residues. Complete variable domain (other parts from reference TRBV2 and TRBJ2-4): EPEVTQTPSHQVTQMGQEVILRCVPISNHLYFYWYRQILGQKVEFLVSFYNNEISEKSEIFDDQFSVERPDGSNFTLKIRSTKLEDSAMYFCASKPSELAKNIQYFGAGTRLSVL.

The chain has TRBV6-6 and TRBJ2-1, with 8 positions matching TRBD2. The germline V gene has CDR1 MNHNY and CDR2 SVGAGI (reference sequence). CDR3 length equals 14 residues. The junction had 10 bases not matched to a gene; V was cut back by 7 bases and J by 8 bases. CDR3 in amino acids: CASNTGTSYYEQFF. The DNA of the CDR3 is TGTGCCAGCAATACCGGGACTAGTTATTATGAGCAGTTCTTC.

J is TRBJ2-3 and V is TRBV30; perhaps TRBD1 as D (5 bases). The CDR3 contains 13 residues. Germline assignment: CDR1 GTSNPN and CDR2 SVGIG (reference sequence). V lost 8 bases and J 0 bases, leaving 12 bases between the germline ends. The CDR3 sequence is CAHVGVSTDTQYF. The CDR3 DNA follows: TGTGCCCATGTAGGGGTTAGCACAGATACGCAGTATTTT.

There are a few counts of this clone. This sequence joins TRBV4-2 and TRBJ1-2, with 8 bases aligning to TRBD1. Trimming took 1 base from V and 6 from J; bases not matched to a gene: 10. Germline V CDR1 and CDR2: LGHNA, YNFKEQ. CDR3 size: 16 residues. The CDR3 sequence: CASSQGGPGGADGYTF. The CDR3 DNA is TGTGCCAGCAGCCAAGGCGGACCAGGGGGCGCCGATGGCTACACCTTC.

V and J are TRBV12-3 or TRBV12-4 and TRBJ2-5; D is unresolved. The CDR3 is 11 amino acids. Trimming removed 3 bases from V and 5 bases from J, with 4 bases in between. The CDR3 DNA is TGTGCCAGCAGTTTCGGGGAGACCCAGTACTTC. Residues: CASSFGETQYF.

A word on this clone: At the DNA level, this CDR3 is encoded by other sequences in the same sample as well. CDR3 sequence (DNA): TGTGCCAGTAGTATTGGTGGCTTCCAAGAGACCCAGTACTTC. Protein product: CASSIGGFQETQYF. V and J are TRBV19 and TRBJ2-5; D gene unclear. V lost 3 bases and J 1 base, leaving 9 bases between the germline ends. CDR3 size: 14 residues. From germline, CDR1 is LNHDA and CDR2 SQIVND (reference sequence).

V and J are TRBV30 and TRBJ2-7; D possibly corresponds to TRBD1 (6 bases). The V gene lost 7 bases and the J gene lost 0 bases, with 10 bases spanning the gap. The CDR3 is made up of 12 amino acids. Germline V gene lookup returns CDR1 GTSNPN and CDR2 SVGIG (reference sequence). The CDR3, as DNA: TGTGCCTACGAACAGGGCTCCTACGAGCAGTACTTC. Its translation is CAYEQGSYEQYF.

This sequence joins TRBV7-9 and TRBJ2-5; 9 nucleotides align to TRBD2. Germline assignment: CDR1 SEHNR and CDR2 FQNEAQ (reference sequence). The length of the CDR3 is 17 residues. The J segment lost 2 bases and the V segment lost 6 bases, leaving 13 bases of the junction unmatched. The CDR3 coding sequence is TGTGCCAGCAGGTCCATTAGACTAGCGGATTTACAAGAGACCCAGTACTTC. Translated, it gives CASRSIRLADLQETQYF.

The CDR3 region has the DNA TGTGCCAGCACCGTGAGGGAAGGTTGGGAAAAACTGTTTTTT. Protein: CASTVREGWEKLFF. The V and J genes are TRBV6-5 and TRBJ1-4; D is unresolved. The CDR3 is 14 amino acids. Germline V gene data show CDR1 as MNHEY and CDR2 as SVGAGI. V was pared by 7 bases and J by 8 bases, with 17 bases between.

The J gene is TRBJ1-1, the V gene TRBV19, with 8 bases lining up with TRBD1. V trimming: 6 bases; J trimming: 2 bases; junction bases outside the gene matches: 5. Germline assignment: CDR1 LNHDA and CDR2 SQIVND (reference sequence). CDR3 length: 14 amino acids. CDR3 sequence: CASRTQGANTEAFF. CDR3 nucleotide sequence: TGTGCCAGTAGGACCCAGGGGGCTAACACTGAAGCTTTCTTT.

The J gene is TRBJ2-2, the V gene TRBV2, with 10 bases identical to TRBD2. The CDR3 runs to 15 residues. Germline CDR1 SNHLY, CDR2 FYNNEI. V shed 6 bases and J 1 base; nucleotides not matched to a gene: 2. CDR3 DNA: TGTGCCAGCAGGGGACTAGCGAAGAACACCGGGGAGCTGTTTTTT. This encodes CASRGLAKNTGELFF.

The rearrangement joins TRBV10-2 to TRBJ2-7; 8 bases agree with TRBD2. The CDR3 spans 13 residues. V shed 5 bases, J shed 2 bases, and the junction held 2 bases outside the gene matches. CDR1 is WSHSY, CDR2 SAAADI, per germline. The CDR3: CASSPGRAYEQYF. The CDR3 DNA reads TGCGCCAGCAGTCCCGGGAGGGCCTACGAGCAGTACTTC.